This T cell receptor (beta chain) came from a study of blood T cells in healthy people across ages. The J segment lost 3 bases and the V segment lost 4 bases, leaving 10 bases of the junction unmatched. Germline loops: CDR1 SGHAT, CDR2 FQDESV (reference sequence). The CDR3 extends over 17 amino acids. Next came a second PCR, run for about 6 to 12 cycles, which used a sample-barcoded 5' primer along with a J-beta primer mix. A single record per CDR3 protein comes from TCRdb applying MiXCR to the 5' RACE reads. The repertoire consists of around 1,100,000 distinct CDR3 sequences, with under 40% occurring once and the leading ten covering around 13%. Study-level results: Reliance upon unsorted PBMCs precluded definitive naive versus antigen-experienced comparison.

Comment on this clonotype: Its antigen is still unknown.

The sample consisted of blood. The J gene is TRBJ2-1, the V gene TRBV11-1, with 9 bases that match TRBD2. This receptor was identified in a man aged 18-30 years in good health. The CDR3 DNA sequence: TGTGCCAGCAGCTCCCAGTGGGGACTAGCCCTCTACAATGAGCAGTTCTTC. It specifies CASSSQWGLALYNEQFF. The whole variable domain, remainder taken from reference TRBV11-1 and TRBJ2-1, is EAEVAQSPRYKITEKSQAVAFWCDPISGHATLYWYRQILGQGPELLVQFQDESVVDDSQLPKDRFSAERLKGVDSTLKIQPAELGDSAMYLCASSSQWGLALYNEQFFGPGTRLTVL.